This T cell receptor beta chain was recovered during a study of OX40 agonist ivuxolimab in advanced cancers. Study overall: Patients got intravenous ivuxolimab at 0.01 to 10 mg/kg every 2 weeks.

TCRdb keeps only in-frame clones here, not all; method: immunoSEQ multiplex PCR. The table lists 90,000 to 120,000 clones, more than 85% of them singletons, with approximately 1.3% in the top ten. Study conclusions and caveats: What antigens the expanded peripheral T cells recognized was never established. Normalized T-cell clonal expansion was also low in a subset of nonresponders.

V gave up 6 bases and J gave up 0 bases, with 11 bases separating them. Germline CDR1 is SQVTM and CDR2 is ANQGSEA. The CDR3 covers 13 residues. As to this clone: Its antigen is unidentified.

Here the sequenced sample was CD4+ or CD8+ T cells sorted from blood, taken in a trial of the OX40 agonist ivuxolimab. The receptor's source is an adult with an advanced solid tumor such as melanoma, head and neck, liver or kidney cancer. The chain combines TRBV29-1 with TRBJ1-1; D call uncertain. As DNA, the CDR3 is TGCAGCGTGAAGGCCGGAGTGAACACTGAAGCTTTCTTT. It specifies CSVKAGVNTEAFF.